The 13 T cell receptor beta chains below come from one sample, sequenced in a study of graft-versus-host responses after intestinal transplantation (dated by TCRdb to 2020 to 2023). This specimen's time point label, per the study, means: cells obtained before transplantation from donor or recipient. Their antigen targets remain unknown. The library was produced with the immunoSEQ multiplex PCR assay. The clones in this table, taken by TCRdb from immuneACCESS, are in-frame only. Not every clone is retained; where verified, under half of the shortfall comes from an unresolved V gene, and the cause of the rest is unknown. Counted in this sample were roughly 69,000 clones; more than 90% of them appeared once. The ten largest clones take up 1.7% of the sample. Source: unstimulated CD8+ T cells sorted from spleen or lymph node cells, taken before transplant. Receptors were obtained from a human donor who was the organ donor for an intestinal transplant.

The chain recombines TRBV6-5 with TRBJ1-5, with 9 bases aligning to TRBD1. There are 14 residues in the CDR3. The V and J ends lost 2 bases and 6 bases, in that order; junction bases with no gene match: 2. Germline CDR1 MNHEY, CDR2 SVGAGI. The CDR3: CASSYTTGGQPQHF. The DNA for the CDR3 is TGTGCCAGCAGTTACACGACAGGGGGTCAGCCCCAGCATTTT.

This sequence joins TRBV4-3 and TRBJ2-5; D is perhaps TRBD1 (5 bases). The end of the DNA is better explained by TRBJ2-7, so the J call may be wrong. Germline CDR1 and CDR2: LGHNA and YSLEER. CDR3 size: 15 residues. The CDR3 spells CASSQGQPSSYEQYF. DNA of the CDR3: TGCGCCAGCAGCCAAGGACAGCCGAGCTCCTACGAGCAGTACTTC.

The gene calls are TRBV7-6 and TRBJ1-1, with D unclear. The V end was cut by 1 base, the J end by 6 bases, with 21 bases between. Germline V gene data show CDR1 as SGHVS and CDR2 as FNYEAQ. This CDR3 is built from 17 residues. The CDR3, as DNA: TGTGCCAGCAGCTTAGGACGGGAGGTTCGGATAAACGCTGAAGCTTTCTTT. It translates to CASSLGREVRINAEAFF.

The genes are TRBV28 and TRBJ2-1; 14 bases align to TRBD2. CDR1 is MDHEN and CDR2 is SYDVKM in the germline V gene. The CDR3 is 15 residues long. Trimming cost V 6 bases and J 6 bases; bases outside gene matches: 4. Written as DNA, the CDR3 is TGTGCCAGCAGCCTGGGACTAGCGGGAGCCAATGAGCAGTTCTTC. Its translation is CASSLGLAGANEQFF.

This clone occurred once. The chain has TRBV27 and TRBJ2-7; D is possibly TRBD2 (6 bases). Trimming took 5 bases from V and 2 from J, leaving 13 bases between them. CDR1 is MNHEY and CDR2 is SMNVEV in the germline V gene (reference sequence). The CDR3 is 14 amino acids. The CDR3 loop reads CASSPGTFTYEQYF. CDR3 bases: TGTGCCAGCAGTCCCGGGACTTTTACCTACGAGCAGTACTTC.

The chain uses TRBV6-1 and TRBJ2-1, with 7 bases identical to TRBD1. Trimming took 1 base from V and 2 from J; bases not matched to a gene: 2. Germline CDR1 reads MNHNS; CDR2 reads SASEGT. The CDR3 is made up of 15 amino acids. The chain's CDR3 is CASSEDRGAYNEQFF. The CDR3 DNA sequence: TGTGCCAGCAGTGAAGACAGGGGAGCCTACAATGAGCAGTTCTTC.

The gene calls are TRBV9 and TRBJ2-1; weak D call: TRBD1 (5 bases). The CDR3 has 16 amino acids. Trimming pared 2 bases from V and 0 bases from J, leaving 12 bases between. In germline, CDR1 is SGDLS, CDR2 YYNGEE. The DNA of the CDR3 is TGTGCCAGCAGCGTTCTGTCCAGGGACTCCTACAATGAGCAGTTCTTC. It yields the protein CASSVLSRDSYNEQFF. Supplemented by reference TRBV9 and TRBJ2-1, the full variable domain reads DSGVTQTPKHLITATGQRVTLRCSPRSGDLSVYWYQQSLDQGLQFLIQYYNGEERAKGNILERFSAQQFPDLHSELNLSSLELGDSALYFCASSVLSRDSYNEQFFGPGTRLTVL.

The V call is TRBV5-1, the J call TRBJ2-7; D is undetermined. The CDR3 has 13 amino acids. The germline V gene has CDR1 SGHRS and CDR2 YFSETQ. Trimming took off 0 bases at V and 3 bases at J, with 7 bases between the two ends. CDR3 nucleotide sequence: TGCGCCAGCAGCTTGGACAGTTACTACGAGCAGTACTTC. Amino acids: CASSLDSYYEQYF.

V usage is TRBV4-3 and J usage is TRBJ2-3, with 9 bases identical to TRBD2. The V gene end was trimmed by 0 bases and the J gene end by 6 bases; junction bases not matched to a gene: 13. Germline loops: CDR1 LGHNA, CDR2 YSLEER. The CDR3 has 18 amino acids. In DNA form, the CDR3 reads TGCGCCAGCAGCCAAGAGGCGGCTAGCGGGACTTGGTTGGATACGCAGTATTTT. It is translated as CASSQEAASGTWLDTQYF.

J is TRBJ2-1 and V is TRBV30; 9 bases map to TRBD2. V was clipped by 0 bases and J by 7 bases; unmatched bases: 10. The length of the CDR3 is 16 residues. From germline, CDR1 is GTSNPN and CDR2 SVGIG (reference sequence). The CDR3 loop reads CAWSVSEREERNEQFF. The CDR3 bases are TGTGCCTGGAGTGTATCTGAGCGGGAGGAACGGAATGAGCAGTTCTTC.

The rearrangement links TRBV30 to TRBJ2-3; TRBD1 matches at 9 bases. This CDR3 comprises 14 residues. Germline V gene lookup returns CDR1 GTSNPN and CDR2 SVGIG (reference sequence). V shed 4 bases and J 3 bases; nucleotides not matched to a gene: 5. CDR3: CAWTTGGGTDTQYF. The CDR3 nucleotides are TGTGCCTGGACGACAGGGGGGGGGACAGATACGCAGTATTTT.

This clone was seen a few times. The chain is built from TRBV2 and TRBJ1-4; D is perhaps TRBD1 (6 bases). With 6 bases removed from V and 8 bases from J, the gap between germline ends came to 16 bases. Germline V lookup: CDR1 SNHLY, CDR2 FYNNEI. The CDR3 runs 14 residues. CDR3 in DNA: TGTGCCAGCAGGAATCAGGGGATTCGGGAAAAACTGTTTTTT. This encodes CASRNQGIREKLFF. Complete variable domain (other parts from reference TRBV2 and TRBJ1-4): EPEVTQTPSHQVTQMGQEVILRCVPISNHLYFYWYRQILGQKVEFLVSFYNNEISEKSEIFDDQFSVERPDGSNFTLKIRSTKLEDSAMYFCASRNQGIREKLFFGSGTQLSVL.

The V gene is TRBV5-6, the J gene TRBJ2-2; D is undetermined. The CDR3 runs 15 residues. With 6 bases removed from V and 0 bases from J, the gap between germline ends came to 12 bases. Germline V lookup: CDR1 SGHDT, CDR2 YYEEEE. The CDR3 spells CASTSRHTNTGELFF. Here the CDR3 DNA reads TGTGCCAGCACCTCGCGCCATACGAACACCGGGGAGCTGTTTTTT.